These 2 T cell receptor beta chains share one sample of origin, sequenced in a study of shared clonotypes between healthy human individuals. Only in-frame clones appear in the TCRdb table, and some are missing; sequencing was by immunoSEQ multiplex PCR. The repertoire includes about 380,000 clones, 90% to 98% of them detected once, and about 0.32% sits in the top ten. The sample consisted of memory CD8+ T cells sorted from blood. Indicated subset: CD45RO+ cells pooled with CCR7-negative TemRA cells. These receptors were obtained from a man aged 25-45 years in good health.

On this clone: The same CDR3 is also encoded by other DNA sequences in this sample. The J gene is TRBJ1-1, the V gene TRBV27, with D tentatively TRBD1 (6 bases). Between the trimmed V and J ends, which lost 2 bases and 2 bases, there was a span of 9 bases. The CDR3 covers 14 residues. CDR1 and CDR2 (germline): MNHEY, SMNVEV (reference sequence). CDR3 in amino acids: CASSLKGGNTEAFF. CDR3 DNA sequence: TGTGCCAGCAGTTTAAAGGGGGGAAACACTGAAGCTTTCTTT.

V usage is TRBV18 and J usage is TRBJ2-3; D uncertain. CDR3 length: 15 amino acids. Trimming removed 5 bases at V and 5 bases at J, with 17 bases between. CDR1 and CDR2 from the germline V gene are KGHSH and LQKENI. CDR3 nucleotide sequence: TGTGCCAGCTCAAAAATACCACCTACTGTAGATACGCAGTATTTT. Amino acids: CASSKIPPTVDTQYF.